The T cell receptor (beta chain) described here comes from a study of cytomegalovirus exposure and HLA in healthy donors. With 60 Vbeta and 13 Jbeta primers, the PCR was carried out. The protocol was immunoSEQ multiplex PCR, while the TCRdb copy is restricted to in-frame clones and leaves out a portion. Here the sample spans under 200,000 clones, roughly four fifths being singletons. Comments on this clone: What it recognizes is unknown.

V lost 5 bases and J 2 bases, leaving 9 bases between the germline ends. The germline CDR1 and CDR2 sequences are WNHNN and SYGVQD (reference sequence). This CDR3 region has 14 residues. Study results and caveats: Available immune exposure information covered CMV serostatus only. Usually a TCR sequence was rare, but some public TCRs were found in many donors. Previous analysis showed most TCR beta V segments were productive about 87% or about 30% of the time. TCR beta V- and J-gene trimming was later associated with a missense DCLRE1C variant.

Sample: PBMCs. The V gene is TRBV10-1, the J gene TRBJ2-2; the D gene is possibly TRBD2 (5 bases). This clonotype was sampled from a man in his 60s in good health and CMV-seronegative. CDR3 in amino acids: CASSKDFNTGELFF. The CDR3 region has the DNA TGCGCCAGCAGTAAGGACTTTAACACCGGGGAGCTGTTTTTT.